The 19 T cell receptor beta chains in this list originate from one sample, sequenced in a study of blood T cell repertoires in COVID-19. Measured with immunoSEQ multiplex PCR; TCRdb has only the in-frame clones, and not every one. In the table there are 210,000 or so clones, 65% to 85% of which are singletons. Sample: peripheral blood. The receptor source for this set is a woman aged 25 to 39 with COVID-19, enrolled during active disease.

J is TRBJ2-2 and V is TRBV5-6, with a possible D match to TRBD1 (5 bases). This CDR3 is built from 15 residues. Germline CDR1 SGHDT, CDR2 YYEEEE. The ends were cut back, 0 bases at V and 1 base at J, with 7 bases in the middle. CDR3 nucleotides: TGTGCCAGCAGCTTGGGGCAGGGGAACACCGGGGAGCTGTTTTTT. Translating gives CASSLGQGNTGELFF.

This chain connects TRBV7-9 to TRBJ1-1, with 7 bases matching TRBD1. V lost 8 bases and J lost 1; bases outside the gene matches: 4. This CDR3 has 13 residues. From germline, CDR1 is SEHNR and CDR2 FQNEAQ (reference sequence). DNA of the CDR3: TGTGCCAGCGTCGGACAGGCGAACACTGAAGCTTTCTTT. Protein sequence: CASVGQANTEAFF.

The V and J genes are TRBV6-6 and TRBJ2-7; a weak D match, TRBD1 (6 bases). V was cut by 6 bases and J by 2 bases, with 14 bases left in between. The CDR3 runs 14 residues. CDR1 MNHNY and CDR2 SVGAGI come from the germline V gene (reference sequence). The CDR3 here is CASRAQTGTYEQYF. The CDR3, as DNA: TGTGCCAGCAGGGCCCAGACAGGCACCTACGAGCAGTACTTC.

This clone came up a few times. V usage is TRBV14 and J usage is TRBJ2-2; D is unclear. The CDR3 contains 13 residues. Deletions cut 2 bases from V and 6 bases from J, with 7 bases between. Per the germline V gene, CDR1 is SGHDN and CDR2 is FVKESK. The DNA for the CDR3 is TGTGCCAGCAGCCAAATAGCTGCCGGGGAGCTGTTTTTT. This translates into CASSQIAAGELFF.

The rearrangement joins TRBV6-1 to TRBJ1-5, with 8 bases fitting TRBD1. The CDR3 loop spans 18 amino acids. Per the germline V gene, CDR1 is MNHNS and CDR2 is SASEGT. J was trimmed by 10 bases and V by 1 base; bases with no gene match: 18. CDR3 in amino acids: CASSEGLFGTGGNEPQHF. CDR3 DNA: TGTGCCAGCAGTGAAGGTCTTTTTGGGACAGGAGGAAACGAACCCCAGCATTTT.

The J gene is TRBJ1-1, the V gene TRBV5-5; D may be TRBD1 (5 bases). Trimming pared 0 bases from V and 4 bases from J, leaving 13 bases between. The CDR3 loop spans 15 amino acids. In germline, CDR1 is SGHKS, CDR2 YYEKEE (reference sequence). CDR3 in DNA: TGTGCCAGCAGCTTGGAGATTGGGGGAGGCACTGAAGCTTTCTTT. Translated: CASSLEIGGGTEAFF.

V is TRBV3-1 (or the pseudogene TRBV3-2) and J is TRBJ2-5, with D perhaps TRBD1 (5 bases). CDR1 is LGHDT, CDR2 YNNKEL, per germline (reference sequence). Trimming left V 11 bases short and J 0 bases short, with 13 bases between. This CDR3 comprises 13 residues. CDR3 protein: CAASPTDQETQYF. The CDR3 nucleotides read TGTGCCGCTTCTCCGACAGACCAAGAGACCCAGTACTTC.

This clone is a singleton in its sample. The rearrangement links TRBV5-4 to TRBJ2-1; no firm D call. From germline, CDR1 is SGHNT and CDR2 YYREEE (reference sequence). Trimming stripped 4 bases from V and 0 bases from J, with 8 bases between. The CDR3 runs 14 residues. This chain's CDR3 is CASSLARSYNEQFF. The CDR3, as DNA: TGTGCCAGCAGCCTGGCTCGCTCCTACAATGAGCAGTTCTTC.

The J gene is TRBJ1-2, the V gene TRBV25-1; D is unclear. The CDR3 has 13 amino acids. The V gene's germline CDR1 is MGHDK and CDR2 SYGVNS. The V end was cut by 6 bases, the J end by 8 bases, with 16 bases between. Here the CDR3 DNA reads TGTGCCAGCAGCGTGGGAGGGTTTGGAGGCTACACCTTC. Translating it yields CASSVGGFGGYTF.

The chain is built from TRBV9 and TRBJ2-1, with TRBD1 identical over 7 bases. CDR1 is SGDLS, CDR2 YYNGEE, per germline. The CDR3 consists of 15 residues. Losses at the gene ends were 7 bases for V and 9 bases for J; bases not matched to a gene: 16. The DNA for the CDR3 is TGTGCCAGCGGAAGACAGGGAGACTCTCATGGTGAGCAGTTCTTC. Its translation is CASGRQGDSHGEQFF.

The chain has TRBV19 and TRBJ2-5; the match to TRBD1 covers 7 bases. Germline assignment: CDR1 LNHDA and CDR2 SQIVND (reference sequence). The CDR3 is made up of 14 amino acids. Trimming took 6 bases from V and 1 from J; bases not matched to a gene: 5. CDR3 region: CASSPRQGQETQYF. For the CDR3, the DNA is TGTGCCAGTAGCCCAAGACAGGGCCAAGAGACCCAGTACTTC.

CDR3 sequence reads: CASSYQSRRTNSPLHF. In DNA form, the CDR3 reads TGTGCCAGCAGTTACCAGTCGCGGCGGACAAATTCACCCCTCCACTTT. The V and J genes are TRBV6-6 and TRBJ1-6; a possible D gene is TRBD1 (5 bases). Between the trimmed V and J ends, which lost 2 bases and 7 bases, there was a span of 15 bases. The CDR3 contains 16 residues. Looked up from germline, CDR1 is MNHNY and CDR2 is SVGAGI (reference sequence).

The chain has TRBV5-1 and TRBJ2-5; 8 bases map to TRBD2. V shed 4 bases and J 2 bases; nucleotides not matched to a gene: 4. From germline, CDR1 is SGHRS and CDR2 YFSETQ. This CDR3 region has 14 residues. CDR3 loop: CASSKLAEQETQYF. CDR3 DNA sequence: TGCGCCAGCAGCAAACTAGCGGAGCAAGAGACCCAGTACTTC.

This chain connects TRBV15 to TRBJ2-5, with TRBD1 identical over 8 bases. The trim removed 3 bases at V and 1 base at J, leaving 4 bases unmatched. Germline V gene data show CDR1 as LNHNV and CDR2 as YYDKDF (reference sequence). CDR3 length: 15 amino acids. The CDR3 loop reads CATSRRTGSQETQYF. The CDR3 bases are TGTGCCACCAGCAGGCGGACAGGGTCCCAAGAGACCCAGTACTTC.

The table lists this clone with a count of one. This rearrangement joins TRBV19 to TRBJ2-1, with TRBD2 matching over 10 bases. Germline V gene lookup returns CDR1 LNHDA and CDR2 SQIVND (reference sequence). The V segment lost 3 bases and the J segment 5 bases; nucleotides outside the gene matches: 13. The CDR3 loop spans 18 amino acids. CDR3 bases: TGTGCCAGTAGTATTACCCCCCCTAGCGGGAGTAACCACAATGAGCAGTTCTTC. Encoded protein: CASSITPPSGSNHNEQFF.

The chain employs TRBV27 and TRBJ2-7; a possible D gene is TRBD1 (5 bases). CDR3 length: 13 amino acids. The V end was cut by 7 bases, the J end by 4 bases, with 14 bases between. The germline gives CDR1 MNHEY, CDR2 SMNVEV (reference sequence). The CDR3 loop is CASKRTPSYEQYF. In DNA, the CDR3 is TGTGCCAGCAAAAGGACACCATCGTACGAGCAGTACTTC.

The V gene is TRBV29-1, the J gene TRBJ1-1, with D perhaps TRBD1 (6 bases). Trimming cost V 6 bases and J 8 bases, with 16 bases left between them. This CDR3 contains 12 residues. The germline CDR1 and CDR2 sequences are SQVTM and ANQGSEA. The CDR3 DNA is TGCAGCGTCGTTCCGGGACAAAAGGAAGCTTTCTTT. This codes for CSVVPGQKEAFF.

The chain has TRBV2 and TRBJ1-1; perhaps TRBD1 as D (6 bases). The germline CDR1 and CDR2 sequences are SNHLY and FYNNEI. CDR3 length: 12 amino acids. V lost 4 bases to trimming and J lost 7 bases, with 10 bases between them. The CDR3 sequence: CASSATGFEAFF. CDR3 DNA: TGTGCCAGCAGTGCAACAGGGTTTGAAGCTTTCTTT.

This chain links TRBV28 with TRBJ1-2; D call uncertain. CDR3 size: 14 residues. Trimming removed 0 bases at V and 3 bases at J, with 8 bases between. CDR1 and CDR2 (germline): MDHEN, SYDVKM. The CDR3 loop is CASSLWGRHYGYTF. In DNA, the CDR3 is TGTGCCAGCAGTTTATGGGGGAGACACTATGGCTACACCTTC.